A selection of T cell receptor beta chains follows, all from one sample in a study of identical twins. TCRdb re-called the 5' RACE reads through MiXCR, storing one row per CDR3 protein. The table lists a few hundred thousand distinct CDR3 sequences, around 20% of them singletons. The specimen was naive T cells sorted from blood. These receptors all come from a man aged 45-60 years in good health. The CDR3 runs from the conserved cysteine through the conserved F or W. A D gene is named only where the DNA matches it firmly. Size tells how often a clone was seen (once, few, many) or the class of an expanded clone, and some rows leave it out.

>TRBJ2-7|NA|TRBD2|TRBV15
TGTGCCACCAGCAGACCCTTCGGAGCGGGAGGGACCTACGAGCAGTACTTC
CATSRPFGAGGTYEQYF
>TRBJ2-3|few|TRBD2|TRBV5-6
TGTGCCAGCAGCGGGACTAGCGTGGATACGCAGTATTTT
CASSGTSVDTQYF
>TRBJ1-2|NA|NA|TRBV30
TGTGCCTGGAGTGTACAAGTCTTTGGCTACACCTTC
CAWSVQVFGYTF
>TRBJ1-2|NA|NA|TRBV29-1
TGCAGCGTTGGGGGCCCGGGCCCAAAGGCCTTC
CSVGGPGPKAF
>TRBJ1-2|NA|NA|TRBV29-1
TGCAGCGTCGAGCACCTAGGTGGCTACACCTTC
CSVEHLGGYTF
>TRBJ2-1|few|NA|TRBV24-1
TGTGCCACCAGTGGAAATATCTACAATGAGCAGTTCTTC
CATSGNIYNEQFF
>TRBJ2-1|many|NA|TRBV24-1
TGTGCCACCCCCACCACCTATGAGCAGTTCTTC
CATPTTYEQFF
>TRBJ1-1|NA|NA|TRBV13
TGTGCCAGCAGCTCCAAGACAGCTACACGGTGGGTCACTGAAGCTTTCTTT
CASSSKTATRWVTEAFF
>TRBJ2-3|NA|TRBD2|TRBV4-3
TGCGCCAGCAGCCAAGGTTTAGCGGGGGATATAGATACGCAGTATTTT
CASSQGLAGDIDTQYF
>TRBJ1-5|NA|NA|TRBV28
TGTGCCAGCAGCCCTTTCCAGGAAAGCAATCAGCCCCAGCATTTT
CASSPFQESNQPQHF
>TRBJ1-5|NA|NA|TRBV9
TGTGCCAGCAGCAAGGAGGGGGGTCTGAATCAGCCCCAGCATTTT
CASSKEGGLNQPQHF
>TRBJ1-5|many|NA|TRBV4-2
TGTGCCAGCAGCCAAGAGGGGCAGTCGAATCAGCCCCAGCATTTT
CASSQEGQSNQPQHF
>TRBJ1-2|many|NA|TRBV28
TGTGCCAGCTATCAGGGGTTTCAGTATGGCTACACCTTC
CASYQGFQYGYTF
>TRBJ2-3|many|TRBD2|TRBV27
TGTGCCAGCAGTTCCATTAGCGGGAGGAGGTCAGATACGCAGTATTTT
CASSSISGRRSDTQYF
>TRBJ1-2|many|NA|TRBV14
TGTGCCAGCAGCCAACTGGACCGGGCACTGGATTCTTTAGGCTACACCTTC
CASSQLDRALDSLGYTF
>TRBJ2-1|few|NA|TRBV5-1
TGCGCCAGCAGCTTGAGGGGGCAACAGGGAGGCAATGAGCAGTTCTTC
CASSLRGQQGGNEQFF
>TRBJ2-7|few|NA|TRBV7-6
TGTGCCAGCAGCTTAGCGACTGAGTCCTACGAGCAGTACTTC
CASSLATESYEQYF
>TRBJ1-1|many|NA|TRBV12-3/TRBV12-4
TGTGCCAGCAGTTTAGTAGAGGGGTACACTGAAGCTTTCTTT
CASSLVEGYTEAFF
>TRBJ2-7|few|TRBD1|TRBV5-1
TGCGCCAGCAGCCCGGGACAGGATCTATACGAGCAGTACTTC
CASSPGQDLYEQYF
>TRBJ2-5|NA|NA|TRBV7-9
TGTGCCCCGGGGAGAAAAGAGACCCAGTACTTC
CAPGRKETQYF
>TRBJ2-2|few|TRBD2|TRBV15
TGTGCCACCGAAGGGGGACTAGATACCACCGGGGAGCTGTTTTTT
CATEGGLDTTGELFF
>TRBJ2-7|NA|NA|TRBV20-1
TGCAGTGCTAGGAGCCGGGACTCGAAGCACTACGAGCAGTACTTC
CSARSRDSKHYEQYF
>TRBJ2-6|many|NA|TRBV4-3
TGCGCCAGCAGCCAAGACGCCGGGAGTCTCTCTGGGGCCAACGTCCTGACTTTC
CASSQDAGSLSGANVLTF
>TRBJ2-2|few|TRBD2|TRBV4-3
TGCGCCAGCAGCCAAGGCGAACTAGCGGGAAACACCGGGGAGCTGTTTTTT
CASSQGELAGNTGELFF
>TRBJ2-7|few|TRBD2|TRBV6-2/TRBV6-3
TGTGCCAGCAGTTACTTCAGCGGGAGAGGTGGTGGCTCCTACGAGCAGTACTTC
CASSYFSGRGGGSYEQYF
>TRBJ2-6|many|NA|TRBV4-3
TGCGCCAGCAGCCAAGCTTGGTTTGTCAGGGCGGAATCTGGGGCCAACGTCCTGACTTTC
CASSQAWFVRAESGANVLTF
>TRBJ2-5|many|NA|TRBV28
TGTGCCAGCAGTTTAACCAGTGTAGAGACCCAGTACTTC
CASSLTSVETQYF
>TRBJ2-3|NA|NA|TRBV28
TGTGCCAGCAGTGCCACAGAGTACACAGATACGCAGTATTTT
CASSATEYTDTQYF
>TRBJ2-2|few|TRBD2|TRBV7-6
TGTGCCAGCAGCTTAGAGATTAGCGGGAGAGGCCGGACCGGGGAGCTGTTTTTT
CASSLEISGRGRTGELFF
>TRBJ2-2|NA|NA|TRBV19
TGTGCCAGTAGTATCCAACAGGCTACCGGGGAGCTGTTTTTT
CASSIQQATGELFF
>TRBJ2-7|few|TRBD2|TRBV4-3
TGCGCCAGCAGCCAAGATGAGGCTAGCGGGTATACCTACGAGCAGTACTTC
CASSQDEASGYTYEQYF
>TRBJ2-1|NA|NA|TRBV6-2/TRBV6-3
TGTGCCAGCAGGCTCAGGGCTTACGATGAGCAGTTCTTC
CASRLRAYDEQFF
>TRBJ2-1|NA|TRBD2|TRBV9
TGTGCCAGCAGCCCGGGACTAGCGGGGTCTAGCTCCTACAATGAGCAGTTCTTC
CASSPGLAGSSSYNEQFF
>TRBJ2-7|NA|TRBD1|TRBV6-1
TGTGCCAGCAGTACCGTTTTTGGGACAGGGGCTGCCTACGAGCAGTACTTC
CASSTVFGTGAAYEQYF
>TRBJ2-1|many|NA|TRBV20-1
TGCAGTGCCCGGACCGGAGGTTCGTACAATGAGCAGTTCTTC
CSARTGGSYNEQFF
>TRBJ2-7|many|NA|TRBV12-3/TRBV12-4
TGTGCCAGCAGTTTAGTCGCGACGTGGGGCTACGAGCAGTACTTC
CASSLVATWGYEQYF
>TRBJ2-1|few|TRBD2|TRBV5-6
TGTGCCAGCAGCTTGTTAACTAGCGGGGGTATGGTTTCCAATGAGCAGTTCTTC
CASSLLTSGGMVSNEQFF
>TRBJ2-1|few|TRBD1|TRBV7-2
TGTGCCAGCAGCCAGGGGACAGCCTACAATGAGCAGTTCTTC
CASSQGTAYNEQFF
>TRBJ2-3|NA|NA|TRBV20-1
TGCAGTGCCGGGGAGTGGGGAAAGGGATTAGATACGCAGTATTTT
CSAGEWGKGLDTQYF
>TRBJ2-3|many|TRBD2|TRBV4-3
TGCGCCAGCAGCCAAGATGCTCAGGGATTAGGACTAGCGGCGCAGTATTTT
CASSQDAQGLGLAAQYF
>TRBJ2-7|once|NA|TRBV7-2
TGTGCCAGCAGCCCACGGCTGAACTCCTACGAGCAGTACTTC
CASSPRLNSYEQYF
>TRBJ1-1|NA|NA|TRBV7-3
TGTGCCAGCAGCCTAGGGCCAGGGAGCACTGAAGCTTTCTTT
CASSLGPGSTEAFF